Listed here is a single T cell receptor (beta chain). As yet, its antigen is unknown. This record belongs to a study of Graves' ophthalmopathy and Graves' hyperthyroidism. Notes on the study in general: Blood also carried most expanded thyroid clonotypes exceeding 0.001 frequency.

J was trimmed by 7 bases and V by 9 bases; bases with no gene match: 14. Germline CDR1 reads MNHEY; CDR2 reads SVGEGT. CDR3 size: 14 residues. Pregnancy or lactation, uncontrolled infections and other autoimmune diseases were grounds for excluding patients. RNA transcripts were the source from which TCR beta CDR3 regions were amplified. The workflow started with a first-round RT-PCR run with HTBI primers and then moved on to a second-round multiplex PCR. TCRdb called the multiplex PCR reads again in MiXCR, with one record for every CDR3 protein. This sample has fewer than 350,000 distinct CDR3 sequences, with 15% to 20% found just once.

The chain recombines TRBV6-2 or TRBV6-3 with TRBJ2-7, with 8 bases that match TRBD1. The receptor was isolated from an adult man with Graves' ophthalmopathy. Sequenced: peripheral blood. CDR3 protein: CASLLDRGRGEQYF. The DNA for the CDR3 is TGTGCCAGTTTGCTAGACAGGGGCCGTGGAGAGCAGTACTTC.